The entry that follows covers one T cell receptor beta chain sequence. Its target antigen remains unknown. No much larger clone is present one base from it, and per-base qualities are unavailable. This entry belongs to a study of OX40 agonist ivuxolimab in advanced cancers. Broadly, across the study: Ivuxolimab, which targeted the costimulatory receptor OX40 (CD134), was an agonistic, fully human IgG2 monoclonal antibody. Intravenous ivuxolimab was administered to patients every 2 weeks at six dose levels: 0.01, 0.1, 0.3, 1.5, 3 and 10 mg/kg. Among the approximately 54 dose-escalation patients, around 19 had hepatocellular carcinoma, roughly 15 melanoma, 9 renal cell carcinoma and 9 head and neck cancer. In the dose-escalation cohort, 82.7% of patients were male, and the mean age was approximately 60 years with a range of roughly 20 to 85. Prior anti-PD-1, anti-PD-L1 or anti-CTLA-4 therapy was permitted, and 30% to 45% of dose-escalation patients had received checkpoint inhibitors. Partial responses were achieved by three dose-escalation patients, of whom one had hepatocellular carcinoma and two had cutaneous melanoma. Peripheral TCRbeta sequencing aimed to test whether ivuxolimab altered TCR sequence diversity and caused clonal T-cell expansion. The monotherapy dose-escalation portion (N of about 47 patients) of the phase I ivuxolimab trial is reported in the paper.

Taken from cysteine to phenylalanine, the CDR3 has 15 residues. The read is trimmed to its CDR3 DNA, 45 bases read in frame from base 1. Based on the germline V gene, the CDR1 and CDR2 sequences are MRHNA and SNTAGT. V lost 0 bases and J lost 3 bases, and the count of bases not matched to a germline gene is 3. For sequencing of the TCRbeta CDR3 region, genomic DNA was extracted from the sorted cells. TCRbeta CDR3 regions were sequenced using the immunoSEQ Assay. What TCRdb holds here is the immuneACCESS table cut down to in-frame rearrangements. Part of the clones is not present; checked against another copy, under half of the missing clones reflect an unresolved V gene, and the others are unexplained. The sample table contains roughly 80,000 clones; only one count was recorded for around 80% of them. Of the sample, roughly 1.8% falls within the top ten clones. General findings and caveats noted by the study authors: After ivuxolimab, expanded clones were on average more numerous among CD8+ T cells than among CD4+ T cells. At doses from 0.1 to 3.0 mg/kg, clonal expansion was seen in both CD4+ and CD8+ blood T cells between baseline and week 6. In partial responders in the 0.1-3.0 mg/kg groups, normalized peripheral clonal expansion was found to be among the lowest, especially among CD8+ T cells. Low levels of normalized T-cell clonal expansion were also seen in some patients who did not respond. The antigen specificity of the clonally expanded peripheral T cells was not determined.

Patients with autoimmune disease history or receiving systemic immunosuppression were excluded from the trial. In every dose cohort, peripheral blood was drawn for TCR sequencing at baseline, cycle 4 day 1, and cycle 7 day 1. The samples were taken from a phase I, first-in-human, multicenter, open-label dose-escalation trial of ivuxolimab. Adults with locally advanced or metastatic head and neck squamous cell, hepatocellular, melanoma or renal cell carcinoma were enrolled in the trial. Before TCR sequencing, CD4+ T cells and CD8+ T cells were sorted from peripheral blood as separate populations. The source of this sequence is an adult with an advanced solid tumor such as melanoma, head and neck, liver or kidney cancer. This material consisted of CD4+ or CD8+ T cells sorted from blood, taken in a trial of the OX40 agonist ivuxolimab. The sequence joins TRBV6-4 to TRBJ1-1, and 8 junctional nucleotides match TRBD1. The DNA sequence reads TGTGCCAGCAGTGACTCGTCGGGACAGGACACTGAAGCTTTCTTT. This yields the protein CASSDSSGQDTEAFF.